The 15 T cell receptor beta chains below all came from one sample that was sequenced in a study of T cell changes during pregnancy in multiple sclerosis. Clones were read by immunoSEQ multiplex PCR, and TCRdb kept only the in-frame ones, dropping some. The sample shows approximately 41,000 clones, around 90% of them seen only once. The sample was CD4+ T cells from peripheral blood mononuclear cells, taken in the second trimester of pregnancy. These receptor sequences come from a female donor with multiple sclerosis, enrolled in a pregnancy study.

The gene calls are TRBV7-8 and TRBJ2-3; 7 positions agree with TRBD2. CDR3 length: 16 amino acids. Looked up from germline, CDR1 is SGHVS and CDR2 is FQNEAQ. V shed 5 bases, J shed 1 base, and the junction held 9 bases outside the gene matches. The CDR3 DNA sequence: TGTGCCAGCAGCATCGGCGGGAGAAGAGGCACAGATACGCAGTATTTT. This encodes CASSIGGRRGTDTQYF.

This chain uses TRBV30 with TRBJ2-3; the D is unclear. Trimming took 1 base from V and 1 from J, leaving 6 bases between them. The CDR3 consists of 13 residues. The germline CDR1 and CDR2 sequences are GTSNPN and SVGIG (reference sequence). The CDR3, as DNA: TGTGCCTGGAGTGCTACGGGCACAGATACGCAGTATTTT. Its translation: CAWSATGTDTQYF.

This clone was picked up one time. This rearrangement joins TRBV14 to TRBJ2-5, with 10 bases fitting TRBD2. CDR1 and CDR2 (germline): SGHDN, FVKESK. This CDR3 has 15 residues. The junction had 2 bases not matched to a gene; V was cut back by 0 bases and J by 4 bases. For the CDR3, the DNA is TGTGCCAGCAGCCAAGACGGACTAGCGGTAGAGACCCAGTACTTC. Its translation: CASSQDGLAVETQYF.

The chain has TRBV18 and TRBJ2-7; 12 positions match TRBD1. There are 14 residues in the CDR3. With 4 bases clipped from V and 5 bases from J, the junction kept 3 bases outside the gene matches. The germline CDR1 and CDR2 sequences are KGHSH and LQKENI. The CDR3 loop is CASSQGQGAHEQYF. The CDR3 DNA sequence: TGTGCCAGCTCACAGGGACAGGGGGCCCACGAGCAGTACTTC.

The CDR3 DNA sequence: TGTGCCAGCAGCAAAGCCACCGGGACAGGGGCCTACGAGCAGTACTTC. Amino acids: CASSKATGTGAYEQYF. This chain connects TRBV11-1 to TRBJ2-7, with 10 bases that match TRBD1. V shed 5 bases, J shed 2 bases, and the junction held 9 bases outside the gene matches. This CDR3 comprises 16 residues. Germline CDR1 and CDR2: SGHAT and FQDESV (reference sequence).

The count of this clone is one. The chain carries TRBV7-9 and TRBJ1-2; D is undetermined. Germline CDR1 reads SEHNR; CDR2 reads FQNEAQ (reference sequence). V lost 3 bases, J lost 3 bases, and 5 bases lay in between. The CDR3 is 12 amino acids. The DNA of the CDR3 is TGTGCCAGCAGCTTCCAGGACTATGGCTACACCTTC. It is translated as CASSFQDYGYTF.

This clone occurred once. The rearrangement uses TRBV23-1 and TRBJ2-7, with 9 bases identical to TRBD2. TRBV23-1 is an ORF for which the function is uncertain. This CDR3 contains 15 residues. V was clipped by 4 bases and J by 7 bases; unmatched bases: 11. CDR3 region: CASSLLTSGEEEQYF. The CDR3 nucleotides read TGCGCCAGCAGTCTGCTGACTAGCGGAGAGGAGGAGCAGTACTTC.

The CDR3 reads CSSRTGRNTEAFF. In DNA, the CDR3 is TGCAGCTCTCGGACAGGGAGGAACACTGAAGCTTTCTTT. The chain carries TRBV29-1 and TRBJ1-1; 8 bases agree with TRBD1. Germline CDR1 SQVTM, CDR2 ANQGSEA. J lost 1 base, V lost 8 bases, and 6 bases had no gene match. CDR3 length: 13 residues.

This chain joins TRBV4-1 and TRBJ2-1; 9 nucleotides line up with TRBD2. Germline assignment: CDR1 MGHRA and CDR2 YSYEKL. J lost 8 bases, V lost 1 base, and 12 bases had no gene match. The CDR3 length is 17 residues. The CDR3 spells CASSQAVAGVLFYEQFF. CDR3 DNA sequence: TGCGCCAGCAGCCAAGCTGTAGCGGGAGTTCTCTTCTATGAGCAGTTCTTC.

The J gene is TRBJ2-5, the V gene TRBV11-3; 7 bases map to TRBD1. The CDR3 runs 14 residues. V lost 2 bases and J lost 1; bases outside the gene matches: 1. In germline, CDR1 is SGHNT, CDR2 YENEEA. CDR3 nucleotide sequence: TGTGCCAGCAGCTTATCAGGGGGCCAAGAGACCCAGTACTTC. Translating it yields CASSLSGGQETQYF. The full variable domain, in which reference TRBV11-3 and TRBJ2-5 provide the parts outside the CDR3, is EAGVVQSPRYKIIEKKQPVAFWCNPISGHNTLYWYLQNLGQGPELLIRYENEEAVDDSQLPKDRFSAERLKGVDSTLKIQPAELGDSAVYLCASSLSGGQETQYFGPGTRLLVL.

Only a few counts were recorded for this clone. The gene calls are TRBV15 and TRBJ1-3, with TRBD1 matching 8 bases. CDR3 length: 15 amino acids. Unmatched junction bases numbered 4, after V lost 3 bases and J lost 3 bases. Germline V gene data show CDR1 as LNHNV and CDR2 as YYDKDF (reference sequence). CDR3 bases: TGTGCCACCAGCAGTCAGGGGGCTTTTGGAAACACCATATATTTT. As protein: CATSSQGAFGNTIYF. Full variable domain (outside the CDR3, taken from reference TRBV15 and TRBJ1-3): DAMVIQNPRYQVTQFGKPVTLSCSQTLNHNVMYWYQQKSSQAPKLLFHYYDKDFNNEADTPDNFQSRRPNTSFCFLDIRSPGLGDTAMYLCATSSQGAFGNTIYFGEGSWLTVV.

CDR3 protein: CASSRMIGDSYEQYF. For the CDR3, the DNA is TGCGCCAGCAGTCGCATGATAGGGGATTCCTACGAGCAGTACTTC. This chain joins TRBV4-3 and TRBJ2-7; a possible D gene is TRBD1 (5 bases). The V and J ends lost 6 bases and 1 base respectively, with 16 bases between them. CDR1 and CDR2 from the germline V gene are LGHNA and YSLEER. The CDR3 runs to 15 residues.

V is TRBV10-3 and J is TRBJ2-3; 10 nucleotides line up with TRBD2. Unmatched junction bases numbered 5, after V lost 9 bases and J lost 2 bases. Germline V lookup: CDR1 ENHRY, CDR2 SYGVKD. The CDR3 extends over 14 amino acids. The CDR3 region has the DNA TGTGCCATTAAGCGGGAGGGATCCACAGATACGCAGTATTTT. Translated: CAIKREGSTDTQYF.

The chain joins TRBV29-1 to TRBJ2-3; no reliable D call. The germline V gene encodes CDR1 SQVTM and CDR2 ANQGSEA. V was trimmed by 4 bases and J by 0 bases, leaving 11 bases between them. The CDR3 length is 14 residues. In nucleotides, the CDR3 is TGCAGCGTTGGAGGCGGCCTTAGCACAGATACGCAGTATTTT. Translating gives CSVGGGLSTDTQYF.

The rearrangement joins TRBV2 to TRBJ2-1, with 10 bases fitting TRBD2. In germline, CDR1 is SNHLY, CDR2 FYNNEI. The CDR3 has 14 amino acids. The V segment lost 4 bases and the J segment 7 bases; nucleotides outside the gene matches: 4. CDR3 sequence (DNA): TGTGCCAGCAGTGTAATAGCGGGAGGTAATGAGCAGTTCTTC. This codes for CASSVIAGGNEQFF.